This TCR beta chain stems from a study of shared clonotypes between healthy human individuals. Extraction of genomic DNA in unsorted samples used approximately 96 million PBMCs. The table came from immunoSEQ multiplex PCR; TCRdb's copy has only in-frame clones and leaves some out. Here the sample spans 530,000 or so clones, 75% to 80% being singletons. V lost 2 bases and J lost 2, with 15 bases in between. CDR3 size: 17 residues. Germline CDR1 reads MDHEN; CDR2 reads SYDVKM. The sequenced material came from PBMCs. The receptor was isolated from a woman aged 35 to 49 in good health. Some clones in this sample may be carry-over from other donors' samples. The chain recombines TRBV28 with TRBJ1-4; D is unclear. For the CDR3, the DNA is TGTGCCAGCAGTTTACCGGACGCTGGAGGCACTAATGAAAAACTGTTTTTT. This codes for CASSLPDAGGTNEKLFF.